This T cell receptor beta chain was recorded in a study of T cell changes during pregnancy in multiple sclerosis. The protocol was immunoSEQ multiplex PCR, while the TCRdb copy is restricted to in-frame clones and leaves out a portion. This table holds approximately 32,000 clones, more than 85% found once. The CDR3 contains 18 residues. Germline V gene data show CDR1 as LNHDA and CDR2 as SQIVND (reference sequence). Trimming pared 7 bases from V and 4 bases from J, leaving 26 bases between. Sequences were derived from CD4+ T cells from peripheral blood mononuclear cells, sampled in the second trimester of pregnancy. The chain has TRBV19 and TRBJ2-1, with TRBD2 as a possible D gene (5 bases). The sequence was obtained from a female donor with multiple sclerosis, enrolled in a pregnancy study. The CDR3 protein is CASKSGEAVGSSYNEQFF. In DNA form, the CDR3 reads TGTGCCAGTAAATCCGGGGAAGCGGTAGGTTCAAGTTACAATGAGCAGTTCTTC.